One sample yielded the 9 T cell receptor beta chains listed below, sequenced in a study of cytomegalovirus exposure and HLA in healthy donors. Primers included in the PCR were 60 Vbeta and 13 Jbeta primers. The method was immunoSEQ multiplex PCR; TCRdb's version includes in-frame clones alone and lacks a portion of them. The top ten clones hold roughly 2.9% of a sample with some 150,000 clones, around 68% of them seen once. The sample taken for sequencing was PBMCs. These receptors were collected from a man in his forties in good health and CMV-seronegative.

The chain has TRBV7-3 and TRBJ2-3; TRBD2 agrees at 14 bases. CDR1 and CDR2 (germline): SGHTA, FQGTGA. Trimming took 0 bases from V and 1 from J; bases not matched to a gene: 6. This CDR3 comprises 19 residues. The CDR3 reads CASSLTGTSGSWGTDTQYF. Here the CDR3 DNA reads TGTGCCAGCAGCTTAACTGGGACTAGCGGGAGCTGGGGCACAGATACGCAGTATTTT.

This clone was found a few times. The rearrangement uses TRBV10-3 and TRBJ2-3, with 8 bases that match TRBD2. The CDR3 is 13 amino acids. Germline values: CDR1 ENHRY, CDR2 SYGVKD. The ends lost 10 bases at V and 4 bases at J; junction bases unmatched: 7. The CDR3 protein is CATNSGNPDTQYF. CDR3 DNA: TGTGCCACAAATAGCGGGAACCCAGATACGCAGTATTTT.

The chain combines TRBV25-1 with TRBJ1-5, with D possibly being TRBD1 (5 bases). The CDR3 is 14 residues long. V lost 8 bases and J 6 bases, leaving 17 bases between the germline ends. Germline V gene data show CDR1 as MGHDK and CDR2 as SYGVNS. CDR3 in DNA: TGTGCCAGCGGAACCGCTTCAGGGATTCAGCCCCAGCATTTT. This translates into CASGTASGIQPQHF.

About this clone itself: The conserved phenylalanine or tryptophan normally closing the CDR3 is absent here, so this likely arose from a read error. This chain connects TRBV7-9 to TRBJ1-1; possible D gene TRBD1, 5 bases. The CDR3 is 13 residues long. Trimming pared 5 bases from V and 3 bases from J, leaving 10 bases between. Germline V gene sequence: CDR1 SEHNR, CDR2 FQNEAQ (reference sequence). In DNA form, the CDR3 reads TGTGCCAGCAGCCACGGGGGAGACACTGAAGCTTTCTCT. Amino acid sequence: CASSHGGDTEAFS.

The CDR3 protein is CSVTAGGREKLFF. The CDR3 region has the DNA TGCAGCGTTACCGCAGGGGGACGCGAAAAACTGTTTTTT. The gene calls are TRBV29-1 and TRBJ1-4, with 7 nucleotides matching TRBD1. The CDR3 length is 13 residues. Germline V gene sequence: CDR1 SQVTM, CDR2 ANQGSEA. V was pared by 5 bases and J by 8 bases, with 8 bases of the junction left unmatched.

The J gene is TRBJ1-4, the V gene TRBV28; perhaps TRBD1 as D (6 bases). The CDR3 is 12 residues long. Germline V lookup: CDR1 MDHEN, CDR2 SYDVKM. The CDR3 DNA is TGTGCTTCGACAGGTAGTTATGAAAAACTGTTTTTT. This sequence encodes CASTGSYEKLFF.

CDR3 in amino acids: CASSFTGTGDTGELFF. DNA of the CDR3: TGCGCCAGCAGCTTTACCGGGACAGGGGACACCGGGGAGCTGTTTTTT. The rearrangement joins TRBV5-1 to TRBJ2-2; TRBD1 aligns across 10 bases. Germline lookup yields CDR1 SGHRS and CDR2 YFSETQ. J gave up 3 bases and V 2 bases, and 4 bases lay outside the gene matches. The CDR3 runs to 16 residues. The whole variable domain, filled in from reference TRBV5-1 and TRBJ2-2, reads KAGVTQTPRYLIKTRGQQVTLSCSPISGHRSVSWYQQTPGQGLQFLFEYFSETQRNKGNFPGRFSGRQFSNSRSEMNVSTLELGDSALYLCASSFTGTGDTGELFFGEGSRLTVL.

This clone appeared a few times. CDR3 residues: CASSDIKAAYGYTF. For the CDR3, the DNA is TGTGCCAGTAGCGACATAAAGGCAGCCTATGGCTACACCTTC. This chain joins TRBV19 and TRBJ1-2; no clear D. V was trimmed by 6 bases and J by 4 bases, leaving 15 bases between them. The CDR3 covers 14 residues. Germline V gene data show CDR1 as LNHDA and CDR2 as SQIVND (reference sequence).

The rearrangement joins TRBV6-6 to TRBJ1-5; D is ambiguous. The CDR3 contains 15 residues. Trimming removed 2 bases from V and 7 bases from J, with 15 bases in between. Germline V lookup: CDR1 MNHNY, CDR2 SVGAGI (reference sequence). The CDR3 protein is CASSYQVLQSQPQHF. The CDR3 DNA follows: TGTGCCAGCAGTTACCAAGTACTACAAAGCCAGCCCCAGCATTTT.